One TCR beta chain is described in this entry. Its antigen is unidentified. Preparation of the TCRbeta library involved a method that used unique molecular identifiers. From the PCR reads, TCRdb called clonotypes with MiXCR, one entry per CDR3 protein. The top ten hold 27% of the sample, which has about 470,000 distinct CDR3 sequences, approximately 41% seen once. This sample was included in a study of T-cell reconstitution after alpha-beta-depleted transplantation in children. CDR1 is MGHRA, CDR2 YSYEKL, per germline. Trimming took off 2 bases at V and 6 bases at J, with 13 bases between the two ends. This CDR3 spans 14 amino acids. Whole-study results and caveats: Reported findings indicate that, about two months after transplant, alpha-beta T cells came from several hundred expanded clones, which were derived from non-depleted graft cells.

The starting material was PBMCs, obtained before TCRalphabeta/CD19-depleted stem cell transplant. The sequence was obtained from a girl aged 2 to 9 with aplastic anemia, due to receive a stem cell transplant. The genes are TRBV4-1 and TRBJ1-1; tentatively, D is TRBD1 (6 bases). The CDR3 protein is CASSQFTGTAEAFF. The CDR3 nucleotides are TGCGCCAGCAGCCAATTTACAGGGACCGCTGAAGCTTTCTTT.